This TCR beta chain comes out of a study of OX40 agonist ivuxolimab in advanced cancers. Study-level background: Patients received the agonistic anti-OX40 (CD134) antibody ivuxolimab. Each dose-escalation patient presented with hepatocellular carcinoma, melanoma, renal cell or head and neck cancer. Whole-study results and caveats: In the 0.1 to 3.0 mg/kg range, CD4+ and CD8+ blood T cells had expanded clonally by week 6.

Trimming cost V 6 bases and J 2 bases; bases outside gene matches: 2. The CDR3 runs to 13 residues. Germline assignment: CDR1 ENHRY and CDR2 SYGVKD. Here immunoSEQ multiplex PCR was the method, and the copy in TCRdb shows in-frame clones only, minus some. The sample holds more than 55,000 clones, roughly 80% seen once. With regard to this clone: Antigen: not known.

The chain links TRBV10-3 to TRBJ2-7, with TRBD1 identical over 9 bases. The origin of this receptor is an adult with an advanced solid tumor such as melanoma, head and neck, liver or kidney cancer. The sample was CD4+ or CD8+ T cells sorted from blood, taken in a trial of the OX40 agonist ivuxolimab. The CDR3 DNA reads as TGTGCCATCAGCGGACAGGGGACCTACGAGCAGTACTTC. Its protein is CAISGQGTYEQYF.